The 21 T cell receptor beta chains below were found in one sample sequenced in a study of T cell repertoires in cytomegalovirus infection. TCRdb re-derived calls from the reads in MiXCR, one entry per CDR3 protein. The sample records a few hundred thousand distinct CDR3 sequences, roughly a third being singletons. Their recognized antigens are unknown. The sample consisted of cultured PBMCs, taken from culture after CMV antigen stimulation. Receptors originate from a human donor in good health (CMV status not recorded). Some clones in this sample may be carry-over from other donors' samples.

The chain links TRBV7-9 to TRBJ1-1; weak D call: TRBD1 (6 bases). CDR1 and CDR2 from the germline V gene are SEHNR and FQNEAQ (reference sequence). This CDR3 comprises 13 residues. V lost 5 bases, J lost 5 bases, and 12 bases lay in between. CDR3 amino acids: CASSPTGRTEAFF. CDR3 bases: TGTGCCAGCAGCCCAACAGGGAGGACTGAAGCTTTCTTT.

This clonotype has only a few counts. The CDR3 loop is CASGPGLITDTQYF. The DNA of the CDR3 is TGTGCCAGCGGACCGGGACTTATAACAGATACGCAGTATTTT. This chain joins TRBV7-2 and TRBJ2-3; D perhaps matches TRBD2 (6 bases). The CDR3 totals 14 residues. From germline, CDR1 is SGHTA and CDR2 FQGNSA. The V end was cut by 8 bases, the J end by 3 bases, with 15 bases between.

The count of this clonotype is one. This chain joins TRBV20-1 and TRBJ2-6; D ambiguous. CDR3 length equals 13 residues. Trimming pared 3 bases from V and 4 bases from J, leaving 7 bases between. CDR1 DFQATT and CDR2 SNEGSKA come from the germline V gene (reference sequence). Here the CDR3 DNA reads TGCAGTGCTAGGGCATCCGGGGCCAACGTCCTGACTTTC. This codes for CSARASGANVLTF.

This clonotype was observed a few times. The rearrangement links TRBV4-3 to TRBJ1-1, with D unclear. The germline V and J ends were trimmed by 4 bases and 0 bases, with 12 bases remaining between them. The germline V gene has CDR1 LGHNA and CDR2 YSLEER. The length of the CDR3 is 15 residues. This chain's CDR3 is CASSLRRALNTEAFF. As DNA, the CDR3 is TGCGCCAGCAGCCTCCGTCGGGCCTTGAACACTGAAGCTTTCTTT.

This chain uses TRBV27 with TRBJ2-1; TRBD2 matches 7 bases. CDR3 size: 13 residues. Germline values: CDR1 MNHEY, CDR2 SMNVEV (reference sequence). With V trimmed by 7 bases and J by 6 bases, 6 bases remained unmatched. Written as DNA, the CDR3 is TGTGCCAGCACCTTAATAGCGGGCAATGAGCAGTTCTTC. Residues: CASTLIAGNEQFF.

DNA of the CDR3: TGTGCCAGCAGTGACCGTGTGAACACTGAAGCTTTCTTT. This codes for CASSDRVNTEAFF. The rearrangement uses TRBV6-4 and TRBJ1-1; D gene unclear. This CDR3 is built from 13 residues. With 2 bases removed from V and 0 bases from J, the gap between germline ends came to 4 bases. CDR1 and CDR2 from the germline V gene are MRHNA and SNTAGT.

The gene calls are TRBV28 and TRBJ1-5; weak D call: TRBD1 (6 bases). The CDR3 is 15 amino acids. CDR1 is MDHEN, CDR2 SYDVKM, per germline. With 3 bases removed from V and 2 bases from J, the gap between germline ends came to 11 bases. CDR3 coding DNA: TGTGCCAGCAGTTTCTTCGAGGGGGGCAATCAGCCCCAGCATTTT. Translation: CASSFFEGGNQPQHF.

This clonotype was seen more than once but under ten times. The genes are TRBV7-2 and TRBJ2-3; D is unresolved. V dropped 5 bases and J dropped 4 bases, with 19 bases sitting between them. The CDR3 length is 16 residues. Germline V gene lookup returns CDR1 SGHTA and CDR2 FQGNSA. The CDR3 nucleotides read TGTGCCAGCAGCCTCAACCCCTACCCCAACGCAGATACGCAGTATTTT. This gives the protein CASSLNPYPNADTQYF.

The table lists this clonotype with many counts. V is TRBV7-2 and J is TRBJ2-3; D is unclear. This CDR3 is 13 amino acids long. Germline CDR1 SGHTA, CDR2 FQGNSA. V was trimmed by 5 bases and J by 0 bases, leaving 6 bases between them. The CDR3 sequence is CASSKTSTDTQYF. In DNA form, the CDR3 reads TGTGCCAGCAGCAAGACTAGCACAGATACGCAGTATTTT. Full variable domain (missing parts from reference TRBV7-2 and TRBJ2-3): GAGVSQSPSNKVTEKGKDVELRCDPISGHTALYWYRQSLGQGLEFLIYFQGNSAPDKSGLPSDRFSAERTGGSVSTLTIQRTQQEDSAVYLCASSKTSTDTQYFGPGTRLTVL.

The V gene is TRBV4-1, the J gene TRBJ2-1, with D perhaps matching TRBD2 (6 bases). Germline V gene data show CDR1 as MGHRA and CDR2 as YSYEKL. Trimming removed 3 bases at V and 7 bases at J, with 22 bases between. There are 17 residues in the CDR3. CDR3 loop: CASSHPRDFPGRNEQFF. The DNA for the CDR3 is TGCGCCAGCAGCCATCCCCGGGACTTTCCTGGGAGGAATGAGCAGTTCTTC.

J is TRBJ1-5 and V is TRBV28; 8 bases are shared with TRBD1. Germline V lookup: CDR1 MDHEN, CDR2 SYDVKM. Germline trimming cut 10 bases from V and 3 bases from J; bases unmatched to any gene: 23. The CDR3 is 19 residues long. CDR3 coding DNA: TGTGCCACCAAACGTCGTCCCGGACAGGGTTTCGATCCCAATCAGCCCCAGCATTTT. It yields the protein CATKRRPGQGFDPNQPQHF.

The rearrangement joins TRBV7-9 to TRBJ2-4, with 13 bases aligning to TRBD2. The V gene end was trimmed by 5 bases and the J gene end by 0 bases; junction bases not matched to a gene: 7. This CDR3 is 18 amino acids long. The germline V gene has CDR1 SEHNR and CDR2 FQNEAQ (reference sequence). The CDR3 loop is CASSRLAGGGVAKNIQYF. CDR3 coding DNA: TGTGCCAGCAGCAGACTAGCGGGAGGCGGAGTAGCCAAAAACATTCAGTACTTC.

The CDR3 loop reads CASSVQGSNYGYTF. In DNA form, the CDR3 reads TGCGCCAGCAGTGTTCAGGGGTCAAACTATGGCTACACCTTC. This sequence joins TRBV10-2 and TRBJ1-2; tentative D call: TRBD1 (6 bases). The CDR3 is made up of 14 amino acids. Germline values: CDR1 WSHSY, CDR2 SAAADI. V was trimmed by 4 bases and J by 2 bases, leaving 11 bases between them.

This clonotype was seen at least ten times. The CDR3 here is CASSPGPTSGSLSYNEQFF. CDR3 nucleotide sequence: TGTGCCAGCAGCCCGGGGCCCACTAGCGGGAGCCTCTCCTACAATGAGCAGTTCTTC. J is TRBJ2-1 and V is TRBV7-9; 11 positions match TRBD2. The germline gives CDR1 SEHNR, CDR2 FQNEAQ (reference sequence). Trimming removed 5 bases from V and 0 bases from J; junction bases left unmatched: 12. The CDR3 spans 19 residues.

This clonotype was seen a few times. The chain employs TRBV4-3 and TRBJ1-2; no clear D gene. The CDR3 loop spans 13 amino acids. Germline assignment: CDR1 LGHNA and CDR2 YSLEER. V was cut by 0 bases and J by 1 base, with 3 bases left in between. CDR3 coding DNA: TGCGCCAGCAGCCAAGACGATAACTATGGCTACACCTTC. Protein: CASSQDDNYGYTF.

A few counts support this clonotype. The V gene is TRBV2, the J gene TRBJ2-7, with 15 bases fitting TRBD2. Germline CDR1 and CDR2: SNHLY and FYNNEI. The CDR3 loop spans 16 amino acids. Trimming cost V 2 bases and J 6 bases; bases outside gene matches: 5. The DNA of the CDR3 is TGTGCCAGCAGTGAACAGGGACTAGCGGGAGGTTTCGAGCAGTACGTC. As protein: CASSEQGLAGGFEQYV.

The chain has TRBV7-2 and TRBJ2-1; perhaps TRBD1 as D (6 bases). Germline V gene lookup returns CDR1 SGHTA and CDR2 FQGNSA. This CDR3 has 15 residues. The V gene lost 3 bases and the J gene lost 6 bases, with 15 bases spanning the gap. CDR3 residues: CASSFRQGLTNEQFF. The CDR3, as DNA: TGTGCCAGCAGCTTTCGCCAGGGGCTAACCAATGAGCAGTTCTTC.

The gene calls are TRBV27 and TRBJ2-6, with D hard to call. The CDR3 contains 15 residues. V gave up 3 bases and J gave up 4 bases, with 10 bases separating them. The germline gives CDR1 MNHEY, CDR2 SMNVEV (reference sequence). As DNA, the CDR3 is TGTGCCAGCAGTTTCCTTCCCATGGGGGCCAACGTCCTGACTTTC. Translation: CASSFLPMGANVLTF.

This clonotype was counted many times. The rearrangement joins TRBV7-8 to TRBJ1-1; D gene ambiguous. V lost 5 bases and J 4 bases, leaving 17 bases between the germline ends. In germline, CDR1 is SGHVS, CDR2 FQNEAQ. This CDR3 spans 15 amino acids. The CDR3 spells CASSPSLEWITEAFF. As DNA, the CDR3 is TGTGCCAGCAGCCCGTCACTAGAGTGGATCACTGAAGCTTTCTTT.

In this sample, this clonotype turned up many times. The rearrangement uses TRBV7-2 and TRBJ1-4, with 9 bases that match TRBD1. The CDR3 spans 15 residues. V was pared by 6 bases and J by 3 bases, with 5 bases of the junction left unmatched. Germline CDR1 reads SGHTA; CDR2 reads FQGNSA. CDR3 nucleotide sequence: TGTGCCAGCAGAACACAGGGGGCTGCTAATGAAAAACTGTTTTTT. Protein: CASRTQGAANEKLFF.

This chain joins TRBV7-9 and TRBJ2-3; 8 nucleotides align to TRBD2. J lost 6 bases, V lost 5 bases, and 7 bases had no gene match. Germline V gene data show CDR1 as SEHNR and CDR2 as FQNEAQ (reference sequence). The CDR3 is made up of 14 amino acids. The CDR3 protein is CASSVSGKSDTQYF. The CDR3 DNA reads TGTGCCAGCAGCGTTAGCGGGAAGTCGGATACGCAGTATTTT. Variable domain in full (rest from reference TRBV7-9 and TRBJ2-3): DTGVSQNPRHKITKRGQNVTFRCDPISEHNRLYWYRQTLGQGPEFLTYFQNEAQLEKSRLLSDRFSAERPKGSFSTLEIQRTEQGDSAMYLCASSVSGKSDTQYFGPGTRLTVL.